Listed below are T cell receptor beta chains from one sample, sequenced in a study of shared clonotypes between healthy human individuals. Profiling relied on immunoSEQ multiplex PCR, and the TCRdb table lists in-frame clones only, not all of them. The sample contains more than 1,200,000 clones, less than 99% of which appear only once. Material: naive CD4+ T cells sorted from blood. The receptor set was obtained from a man aged 30 to 39 in good health. CDR3s leave out the opening cysteine and the closing phenylalanine or tryptophan. A D gene is named only where the DNA matches it firmly. Some rows mark clone size as missing; the rest say once, few, many or name a class of expanded clone.

v_call: TRBV18; clone_size: once; d_call: NA; j_call: TRBJ1-1; cdr3_aa: ASSPSTGENEAF
v_call: TRBV7-8; clone_size: NA; d_call: TRBD1; j_call: TRBJ1-5; cdr3_aa: ASSLGARGLINQPQH
v_call: TRBV10-2; clone_size: NA; d_call: NA; j_call: TRBJ1-5; cdr3_aa: ASSRHSDQPQH
v_call: TRBV28; clone_size: NA; d_call: TRBD1; j_call: TRBJ1-5; cdr3_aa: ASRGQGAFNQPQH
v_call: TRBV5-1; clone_size: few; d_call: NA; j_call: TRBJ2-1; cdr3_aa: ASSLAGPHEQF
v_call: TRBV27; clone_size: once; d_call: NA; j_call: TRBJ2-2; cdr3_aa: ASSTQGPNTGELF
v_call: TRBV5-1; clone_size: NA; d_call: NA; j_call: TRBJ2-1; cdr3_aa: ASSSGLRPIQHNEQF
v_call: TRBV5-4; clone_size: NA; d_call: TRBD2; j_call: TRBJ2-1; cdr3_aa: ASSWGLAGSGSYNEQF
v_call: TRBV5-4; clone_size: NA; d_call: TRBD2; j_call: TRBJ2-1; cdr3_aa: ASSSGLADEQF
v_call: TRBV29-1; clone_size: NA; d_call: NA; j_call: TRBJ2-3; cdr3_aa: SFIDRQFSTDTQY
v_call: TRBV30; clone_size: NA; d_call: NA; j_call: TRBJ2-7; cdr3_aa: AWSVLIGGPYEQY
v_call: TRBV11-2; clone_size: NA; d_call: TRBD1; j_call: TRBJ1-1; cdr3_aa: ASSSDRGAEAF
v_call: TRBV10-1; clone_size: NA; d_call: NA; j_call: TRBJ1-1; cdr3_aa: ASRPSGMNTEAF
v_call: TRBV19; clone_size: NA; d_call: NA; j_call: TRBJ2-1; cdr3_aa: ASRPFMYYNEQF
v_call: TRBV5-1; clone_size: NA; d_call: TRBD2; j_call: TRBJ2-7; cdr3_aa: ASSLVLAGAWEQY
v_call: TRBV30; clone_size: NA; d_call: TRBD2; j_call: TRBJ2-7; cdr3_aa: AWNKLADPQGGYEQY
v_call: TRBV2; clone_size: NA; d_call: NA; j_call: TRBJ2-7; cdr3_aa: ASRGGTAYDEQY
v_call: TRBV7-8; clone_size: NA; d_call: TRBD1; j_call: TRBJ1-5; cdr3_aa: ASSLGQGARQPQH
v_call: TRBV4-1; clone_size: NA; d_call: TRBD1; j_call: TRBJ2-7; cdr3_aa: ASSQGIIRDSSYEQY
v_call: TRBV6-5; clone_size: NA; d_call: NA; j_call: TRBJ2-3; cdr3_aa: ASSYSGDTQY
v_call: TRBV9; clone_size: NA; d_call: TRBD2; j_call: TRBJ2-7; cdr3_aa: ASSPRERDYEQY
v_call: TRBV28; clone_size: NA; d_call: TRBD1; j_call: TRBJ1-2; cdr3_aa: ASRTGQGDGYT
v_call: TRBV4-2; clone_size: NA; d_call: NA; j_call: TRBJ2-7; cdr3_aa: ASRPRAFTTYEQY
v_call: TRBV18; clone_size: NA; d_call: NA; j_call: TRBJ2-3; cdr3_aa: ASSPGKGGTDTQY
v_call: TRBV28; clone_size: once; d_call: NA; j_call: TRBJ1-1; cdr3_aa: ASSPTGSEAF
v_call: TRBV5-4; clone_size: NA; d_call: NA; j_call: TRBJ2-5; cdr3_aa: ASSRLAGDQETQY
v_call: TRBV10-1; clone_size: NA; d_call: TRBD2; j_call: TRBJ2-2; cdr3_aa: ASSESVEAGLNTGELF